The clone carrying this T cell receptor beta chain was seen only a few times. What it binds is unknown. Isolated RNA was reverse transcribed in full, so expressed TCRB transcripts were sequenced. Some clones are missing from TCRdb's copy, which holds only in-frame ones; the method was immunoSEQ multiplex PCR. The data show fewer than 200,000 clones, with approximately 13% seen just once and about 0.58% held by the top ten. Donors underwent one heparinised blood draw, 95 to 150 mL on average. Sorted populations were all over 98% pure. The sample is drawn from a study of beta chain features in type 1 diabetes. Study in general: Comparable age, gender and cell yields were observed in patients relative to healthy donors. Study findings and constraints: Still unanswered here is whether HLA type influences TCRB rearrangement.

The TCR was taken from a woman under 30 in good health. The sequenced material came from central memory CD4+ T cells from blood.

The chain's CDR3 is CSARHGASSNQPQHF. The CDR3 DNA follows: TGCAGCGCCCGTCATGGGGCCTCTAGCAATCAGCCCCAGCATTTT. The rearrangement uses TRBV29-1 and TRBJ1-5; maybe TRBD1 (5 bases). In germline, CDR1 is SQVTM, CDR2 ANQGSEA. The CDR3 has 15 residues. With 7 bases removed from V and 0 bases from J, the gap between germline ends came to 16 bases.